The rows below give T cell receptor beta chains drawn from one sample of a study of T-cell memory formation after mild COVID-19. TCRdb re-derived calls from the 5' RACE reads in MiXCR, one entry per CDR3 protein. The table includes some 160,000 distinct CDR3 sequences, 25% to 40% detected once. Sequenced input: PBMCs or a T cell subset sorted from them (not recorded which). Source of these receptors: an adult woman who had mild COVID-19 (a few samples of this study predate the infection). Cell type and time point are not known. Both conserved end residues are trimmed from each CDR3.

J	V	CDR3
TRBJ1-5	TRBV7-2	ASSLRGGAGNQPQH
TRBJ1-1	TRBV25-1	ASRGVLGVDTEAF
TRBJ2-7	TRBV29-1	SVAAMGADEQY
TRBJ2-3	TRBV7-9	ASSLRQGPDTQY
TRBJ2-7	TRBV20-1	SAIGQSYEQY
TRBJ1-5	TRBV13	ASSSGGGPQH
TRBJ2-1	TRBV5-1	ASSLAGQYNEQF
TRBJ1-2	TRBV29-1	SVLAGSSWGYT
TRBJ1-1	TRBV20-1	SASRGGTAF
TRBJ2-3	TRBV20-1	SAEDRGRSTDTQY
TRBJ2-3	TRBV9	ASSVAAGGQTDTQY
TRBJ2-3	TRBV12-3/TRBV12-4	ASSPGTSGREGDTQY
TRBJ1-4	TRBV6-5	ASSYDRTGLEKLF
TRBJ2-1	TRBV12-3/TRBV12-4	ASSTRQGWHNEQF
TRBJ2-7	TRBV30	AWSPLDSSYEQY
TRBJ2-3	TRBV7-3	ASSTSSGSTDTQY
TRBJ2-5	TRBV15	ATSTVQETQY
TRBJ1-4	TRBV18	ASSPPRSSEKLF
TRBJ1-1	TRBV30	AWSSIFYTEAF
TRBJ2-7	TRBV12-3/TRBV12-4	ASTRGRPAYEQY
TRBJ2-3	TRBV20-1	SASGGPTDTQY
TRBJ2-7	TRBV29-1	SAGTGNTYEQY
TRBJ2-2	TRBV27	ASSFAGDTGELF
TRBJ1-6	TRBV7-6	ASSRNTGNNSPLH
TRBJ2-5	TRBV5-5	ASSLLDRDQETQY
TRBJ2-7	TRBV3-1	ASSQDPSGASYEQY
TRBJ2-7	TRBV18	ASSPPGTSVLYEQY
TRBJ1-2	TRBV7-9	ASSLMGQPGGYT
TRBJ1-1	TRBV9	ASSATEFTEAF
TRBJ1-5	TRBV20-1	SAQRPTGRNQPQH
TRBJ1-1	TRBV7-8	ASSLAGNTEAF
TRBJ2-7	TRBV14	ASSQGLYHEQY
TRBJ2-3	TRBV6-6	ASSSETDTQY
TRBJ2-1	TRBV30	AWSVREQF
TRBJ2-2	TRBV5-1	ASFGTDDTGELF
TRBJ2-1	TRBV7-2	ASSPLMAGAVH
TRBJ2-7	TRBV20-1	SASLEGGTSYEQY
TRBJ2-5	TRBV6-1	ASSVRADQETQY